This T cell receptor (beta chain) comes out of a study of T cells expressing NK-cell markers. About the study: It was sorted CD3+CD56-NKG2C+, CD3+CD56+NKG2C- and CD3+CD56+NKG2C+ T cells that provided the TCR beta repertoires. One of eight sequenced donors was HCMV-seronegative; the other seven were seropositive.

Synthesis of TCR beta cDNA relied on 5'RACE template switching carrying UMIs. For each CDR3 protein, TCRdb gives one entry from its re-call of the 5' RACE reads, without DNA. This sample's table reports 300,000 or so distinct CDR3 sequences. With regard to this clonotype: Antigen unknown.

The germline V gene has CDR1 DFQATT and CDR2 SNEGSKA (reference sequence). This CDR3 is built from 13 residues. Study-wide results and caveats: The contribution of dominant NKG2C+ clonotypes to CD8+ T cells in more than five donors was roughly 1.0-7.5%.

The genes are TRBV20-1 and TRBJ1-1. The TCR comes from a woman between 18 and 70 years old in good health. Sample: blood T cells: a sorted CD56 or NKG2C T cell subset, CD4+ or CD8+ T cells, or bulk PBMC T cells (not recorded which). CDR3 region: CSARSGLGAEAFF.